These 25 T cell receptor beta chains were sequenced from one sample in a study of blood T cell repertoires in COVID-19. Some clones are missing from TCRdb's copy, which holds only in-frame ones; the method was immunoSEQ multiplex PCR. This table has almost 250,000 clones, approximately 90% appearing once. Sequencing was performed on PBMCs or T cells enriched from blood (not recorded which). The receptors were sampled from a young woman who had recovered from COVID-19.

The V gene is TRBV18, the J gene TRBJ2-7, with 11 bases fitting TRBD2. Germline CDR1 reads KGHSH; CDR2 reads LQKENI. With V trimmed by 3 bases and J by 4 bases, 8 bases remained unmatched. There are 16 residues in the CDR3. CDR3 bases: TGTGCCAGCTCACCGGGACTAGCGGCGAGCGGTTACGAGCAGTACTTC. Encoded protein: CASSPGLAASGYEQYF.

The V call is TRBV5-4, the J call TRBJ2-7, with 10 bases that match TRBD2. The V gene end was trimmed by 6 bases and the J gene end by 6 bases; junction bases not matched to a gene: 9. The CDR3 is made up of 14 amino acids. The germline V gene encodes CDR1 SGHNT and CDR2 YYREEE (reference sequence). The CDR3, as DNA: TGTGCCAGCAAGCGGGAGGGCCTAGAGAGCGAGCAGTACTTC. It is translated as CASKREGLESEQYF.

The chain combines TRBV20-1 with TRBJ1-2, with D perhaps TRBD1 (5 bases). In germline, CDR1 is DFQATT, CDR2 SNEGSKA (reference sequence). This CDR3 spans 11 amino acids. The V end lost 7 bases, the J end lost 4 bases, and 10 bases lay between the germline ends. The CDR3 region is CSGKDIYGYTF. Written as DNA, the CDR3 is TGCAGTGGAAAGGACATCTATGGCTACACCTTC.

The CDR3, as DNA: TGTGCCAGCACCTCCCGGACTAGCGGGATGAATGAGCAGTTCTTC. Protein: CASTSRTSGMNEQFF. The V gene is TRBV6-6, the J gene TRBJ2-1, with 12 bases fitting TRBD2. The CDR3 is 15 amino acids. The V and J ends lost 7 bases and 7 bases, in that order; junction bases with no gene match: 8. Germline V lookup: CDR1 MNHNY, CDR2 SVGAGI (reference sequence).

CDR3 nucleotides: TGCGCCAGCAGCCTAGGGGACAGGAATTACGAGCAGTACTTC. It codes for CASSLGDRNYEQYF. This chain connects TRBV4-1 to TRBJ2-7; 8 bases are shared with TRBD1. This CDR3 spans 14 amino acids. Germline V gene sequence: CDR1 MGHRA, CDR2 YSYEKL. V lost 4 bases to trimming and J lost 4 bases; unmatched junction nucleotides: 6.

V is TRBV6-5 and J is TRBJ2-7, with TRBD1 matching over 10 bases. The V gene end was trimmed by 6 bases and the J gene end by 4 bases; junction bases not matched to a gene: 9. Germline values: CDR1 MNHEY, CDR2 SVGAGI. The CDR3 has 15 residues. DNA of the CDR3: TGTGCCAGCAGGGAGACAGGGGGCGCAGTATACGAGCAGTACTTC. Translation gives CASRETGGAVYEQYF.

V usage is TRBV19 and J usage is TRBJ1-5; D ambiguous. Deletions cut 7 bases from V and 7 bases from J, with 14 bases between. The CDR3 length is 13 residues. The V gene's germline CDR1 is LNHDA and CDR2 SQIVND (reference sequence). CDR3 amino acids: CASISGNGQPQHF. CDR3 in DNA: TGTGCCAGTATTTCGGGGAACGGACAGCCCCAGCATTTT.

This rearrangement joins TRBV30 to TRBJ2-7; 7 positions match TRBD1. CDR1 is GTSNPN, CDR2 SVGIG, per germline (reference sequence). V lost 2 bases, J lost 3 bases, and 4 bases stayed unmatched. The CDR3 runs to 13 residues. DNA of the CDR3: TGTGCCTGGAGTCGGGACAGTATCTACGAGCAGTACTTC. This codes for CAWSRDSIYEQYF.

The V and J genes are TRBV30 and TRBJ1-2; the D is unclear. CDR1 is GTSNPN, CDR2 SVGIG, per germline (reference sequence). V lost 4 bases and J lost 2, with 8 bases in between. The CDR3 contains 12 residues. The CDR3 nucleotides read TGTGCCTGGACGGGAGTCAACTATGGCTACACCTTC. This codes for CAWTGVNYGYTF.

The chain links TRBV7-2 to TRBJ2-7; 9 nucleotides match TRBD1. This CDR3 contains 14 residues. V was clipped by 5 bases and J by 7 bases; unmatched bases: 9. CDR1 is SGHTA and CDR2 is FQGNSA in the germline V gene. The CDR3 region is CASSPGTGMYEQYF. The CDR3 nucleotides read TGTGCCAGCAGCCCTGGGACAGGGATGTATGAGCAGTACTTC.

The chain carries TRBV5-1 and TRBJ2-3; TRBD1 aligns across 8 bases. The CDR3 sequence is 16 residues long. The J segment lost 1 base and the V segment lost 7 bases, leaving 11 bases of the junction unmatched. The germline CDR1 and CDR2 sequences are SGHRS and YFSETQ. The CDR3 loop reads CASSFSPGQGTDTQYF. CDR3 DNA sequence: TGCGCCAGCTCTTTCTCACCGGGACAGGGCACAGATACGCAGTATTTT.

The gene calls are TRBV10-3 and TRBJ2-1; 10 nucleotides agree with TRBD1. V lost 6 bases and J lost 7; bases outside the gene matches: 6. CDR1 and CDR2 from the germline V gene are ENHRY and SYGVKD. This CDR3 is built from 14 residues. DNA for the CDR3: TGTGCCATCAGGGGACAGGGGACTCAGAATGAGCAGTTCTTC. This encodes CAIRGQGTQNEQFF.

The V gene is TRBV30, the J gene TRBJ1-2; D is possibly TRBD1 (6 bases). The CDR3 covers 13 residues. Germline V gene lookup returns CDR1 GTSNPN and CDR2 SVGIG (reference sequence). Trimming cost V 2 bases and J 8 bases, with 15 bases left between them. The CDR3 DNA sequence: TGTGCCTGGAGTAGAGGTCAGGGGAGAGGCTACACCTTC. Encoded protein: CAWSRGQGRGYTF. Full variable domain (missing parts from reference TRBV30 and TRBJ1-2): SQTIHQWPATLVQPVGSPLSLECTVEGTSNPNLYWYRQAAGRGLQLLFYSVGIGQISSEVPQNLSASRPQDRQFILSSKKLLLSDSGFYLCAWSRGQGRGYTFGSGTRLTVV.

This sequence joins TRBV28 and TRBJ1-2; D remains ambiguous. The V end lost 5 bases, the J end lost 0 bases, and 13 bases lay between the germline ends. The CDR3 extends over 15 amino acids. Per germline, CDR1 MDHEN and CDR2 SYDVKM. The CDR3, as DNA: TGTGCCAGCAGTCCGTACAGAAGTTCTAACTATGGCTACACCTTC. Amino acids: CASSPYRSSNYGYTF.

This clone appeared a single time. The V gene is TRBV4-2, the J gene TRBJ1-2; D remains ambiguous. The CDR3 loop spans 14 amino acids. V gave up 2 bases and J gave up 7 bases, with 14 bases separating them. The germline gives CDR1 LGHNA, CDR2 YNFKEQ. The CDR3 reads CASSQSTLDGGYTF. The CDR3 DNA reads TGTGCCAGCAGCCAATCGACCCTAGACGGTGGCTACACCTTC.

As for this clone: This sample includes further DNA sequences coding for the same CDR3. V and J are TRBV28 and TRBJ1-1; perhaps TRBD1 as D (6 bases). The CDR3 loop spans 13 amino acids. V was trimmed by 6 bases and J by 2 bases, leaving 10 bases between them. CDR1 and CDR2 (germline): MDHEN, SYDVKM. CDR3 nucleotide sequence: TGTGCCAGCAGGAAACAGGGAAACACTGAAGCTTTCTTT. Translated, it gives CASRKQGNTEAFF.

CDR3 bases: TGTGCCAGCAGGAAAATTAAGGACAGGGTTACGGCTAGCGCGACTAATGAGCAGTTCTTC. This codes for CASRKIKDRVTASATNEQFF. The V and J genes are TRBV28 and TRBJ2-1; 8 nucleotides align to TRBD1. Unmatched junction bases numbered 26, after V lost 6 bases and J lost 7 bases. Per germline, CDR1 MDHEN and CDR2 SYDVKM. The CDR3 covers 20 residues.

This rearrangement joins TRBV2 to TRBJ1-1; perhaps TRBD1 as D (6 bases). V dropped 8 bases and J dropped 1 base, with 20 bases sitting between them. The V gene's germline CDR1 is SNHLY and CDR2 FYNNEI. This CDR3 has 16 residues. Here the CDR3 DNA reads TGTGCCAGCCGATACGCTACAGGGCCGGGGAACACTGAAGCTTTCTTT. It translates to CASRYATGPGNTEAFF. The full variable domain, rest sourced from reference TRBV2 and TRBJ1-1, is EPEVTQTPSHQVTQMGQEVILRCVPISNHLYFYWYRQILGQKVEFLVSFYNNEISEKSEIFDDQFSVERPDGSNFTLKIRSTKLEDSAMYFCASRYATGPGNTEAFFGQGTRLTVV.

The rearrangement uses TRBV28 and TRBJ1-1, with D perhaps matching TRBD1 (6 bases). This CDR3 region has 17 residues. Germline lookup yields CDR1 MDHEN and CDR2 SYDVKM. The ends were cut back, 5 bases at V and 2 bases at J, with 21 bases in the middle. The CDR3 here is CASSLTSGTQGNTEAFF. The DNA of the CDR3 is TGTGCCAGCAGTCTCACTTCCGGGACACAGGGAAACACTGAAGCTTTCTTT.

The chain couples TRBV6-4 to TRBJ1-1, with a tentative D call TRBD1 (6 bases). Germline CDR1 reads MRHNA; CDR2 reads SNTAGT. Trimming pared 6 bases from V and 6 bases from J, leaving 17 bases between. The CDR3 has 14 residues. The CDR3 spells CASREQGSESEAFF. The CDR3 DNA reads TGTGCCAGCAGAGAACAGGGAAGCGAGTCTGAAGCTTTCTTT.

CDR3 nucleotides: TGTGCCAGCAGTCCACCGATGGGGGGGCGGGGCTACACCTTC. Translated, it gives CASSPPMGGRGYTF. The rearrangement links TRBV28 to TRBJ1-2, with D possibly matching TRBD1 (6 bases). The germline V and J ends were trimmed by 5 bases and 8 bases, with 18 bases remaining between them. Germline-derived CDR1 and CDR2 are MDHEN and SYDVKM. This CDR3 is 14 amino acids long.

This clone showed up just once. The chain is built from TRBV5-1 and TRBJ2-7, with TRBD1 identical over 7 bases. Trimming took 0 bases from V and 3 from J; bases not matched to a gene: 6. This CDR3 has 15 residues. In germline, CDR1 is SGHRS, CDR2 YFSETQ. In DNA form, the CDR3 reads TGCGCCAGCAGCTTGGTATGGGGACAGAACTACGAGCAGTACTTC. This encodes CASSLVWGQNYEQYF. Full variable domain (missing parts from reference TRBV5-1 and TRBJ2-7): KAGVTQTPRYLIKTRGQQVTLSCSPISGHRSVSWYQQTPGQGLQFLFEYFSETQRNKGNFPGRFSGRQFSNSRSEMNVSTLELGDSALYLCASSLVWGQNYEQYFGPGTRLTVT.

The V and J genes are TRBV27 and TRBJ2-7, with 11 bases fitting TRBD1. With V trimmed by 5 bases and J by 2 bases, 2 bases remained unmatched. CDR1 is MNHEY and CDR2 is SMNVEV in the germline V gene (reference sequence). The CDR3 consists of 14 residues. The CDR3 nucleotides are TGTGCCAGCAGTGGGGGACAGGGGGCCTACGAGCAGTACTTC. This codes for CASSGGQGAYEQYF.

This clone was detected a few times. The chain combines TRBV9 with TRBJ2-1; 8 bases align to TRBD2. The CDR3 runs 16 residues. CDR1 is SGDLS and CDR2 is YYNGEE in the germline V gene. The V gene end was trimmed by 0 bases and the J gene end by 4 bases; junction bases not matched to a gene: 6. CDR3 bases: TGTGCCAGCAGCGTAGTGTCAGCGGGAGATTACAATGAGCAGTTCTTC. Encoded protein: CASSVVSAGDYNEQFF.

This sequence joins TRBV19 and TRBJ2-7, with a tentative D call TRBD1 (5 bases). The CDR3 runs 13 residues. In germline, CDR1 is LNHDA, CDR2 SQIVND (reference sequence). With 4 bases removed from V and 0 bases from J, the gap between germline ends came to 7 bases. CDR3 region: CASSKDTSYEQYF. CDR3 DNA: TGTGCCAGTAGTAAGGACACCTCCTACGAGCAGTACTTC.